The rows below give T cell receptor beta chains drawn from one sample of a study of long-term antiretroviral therapy in people with HIV. Here immunoSEQ multiplex PCR was the method, and the copy in TCRdb shows in-frame clones only, minus some. Among approximately 35,000 clones listed, about 94% were seen once. This specimen consisted of unsorted PBMCs, obtained 5.1 years after starting antiretroviral therapy. The receptors here all came from a woman aged 45-59 years with HIV. CDR3s include the opening cysteine and the closing phenylalanine or tryptophan. The D gene is left open where the match is weak. Clone sizes are given selectively: once, few, many, or a class where the clone is expanded.

TRBJ1-5	TRBD1	TRBV6-6	-	TGTGCCAGCAGTCAGGGACAGAAGAATCAGCCCCAGCATTTT	CASSQGQKNQPQHF
TRBJ1-1	-	TRBV7-3	-	TGTGCCAGCAGCTTAGGGGGGGCAGGGAACACTGAAGCTTTCTTT	CASSLGGAGNTEAFF
TRBJ2-1	TRBD1	TRBV30	-	TGTGCCTGGAGTTATAGGGACAGGGGGAATGAGCAGTTCTTC	CAWSYRDRGNEQFF
TRBJ2-5	-	TRBV6-6	-	TGTGCCAGCAGTTCTGATACCTCCCAAGAGACCCAGTACTTC	CASSSDTSQETQYF
TRBJ2-7	-	TRBV20-1	-	TGCAGTGCTAGAGAGGGCTACGAGCAGTACTTC	CSAREGYEQYF
TRBJ1-2	TRBD1	TRBV7-9	-	TGTGCCAGCCACAGGGGGGGGAACTATGGCTACACCTTC	CASHRGGNYGYTF
TRBJ1-2	TRBD1	TRBV6-4	-	TGTGCCAGCAGTGGCGGACAGGGCTATGGCTACACCTTC	CASSGGQGYGYTF
TRBJ1-1	TRBD1	TRBV4-2	-	TGTGCCAGCAGCGAAGGGACAGGGGGCGTAACTGAAGCTTTCTTT	CASSEGTGGVTEAFF
TRBJ2-3	-	TRBV6-5	once	TGTGCCAGCGGGGGGGCCGGTAGCACAGATACGCAGTATTTT	CASGGAGSTDTQYF
TRBJ1-5	TRBD1	TRBV5-6	-	TGTGCCAGCAGCTTGGGTGGGACAGGGATCTATAGCAATCAGCCCCAGCATTTT	CASSLGGTGIYSNQPQHF
TRBJ2-2	-	TRBV5-1	-	TGCGCCAGCAGCTTGGCTTCGACCAACACCGGGGAGCTGTTTTTT	CASSLASTNTGELFF
TRBJ1-5	-	TRBV2	-	TGTGCCAGCGGAGGGATCCGTGGCAATCAGCCCCAGCATTTT	CASGGIRGNQPQHF
TRBJ1-1	TRBD1	TRBV2	-	TGTGCCAGCAGGCCGGGACAGGGGTTGCCTGAAGCTTTCTTT	CASRPGQGLPEAFF
TRBJ1-5	-	TRBV6-5	-	TGTGCCAGCAGTTACGGCGCAGTCAATCAGCCCCAGCATTTT	CASSYGAVNQPQHF
TRBJ1-2	TRBD1	TRBV9	-	TGTGCCAGCAGCGTCCAGGGGGAAGGGTATGGCTACACCTTC	CASSVQGEGYGYTF
TRBJ1-1	-	TRBV10-2	once	TGCGCCAGCAGAGACTACACTGAAGCTTTCTTT	CASRDYTEAFF
TRBJ2-7	TRBD2	TRBV5-6	-	TGTGCCAGCAGCTTGGTAACTAGCGGGGCCTACGAGCAGTACTTC	CASSLVTSGAYEQYF
TRBJ1-1	-	TRBV29-1	once	TGCAGCGGCTACAGGGACCCAAACACTGAAGCTTTCTTT	CSGYRDPNTEAFF
TRBJ2-2	TRBD2	TRBV5-1	-	TGCGCCAGCAGCTTGCAAGCGGGGGGGAACACCGGGGAGCTGTTTTTT	CASSLQAGGNTGELFF
TRBJ2-3	TRBD2	TRBV7-6	-	TGTGCCAGCAGCACCCGGACTAGCGGGGGGAGCACAGATACGCAGTATTTT	CASSTRTSGGSTDTQYF
TRBJ2-7	-	TRBV25-1	-	TGTGCCAGCAGTATGGGGGCTTACGAGCAGTACTTC	CASSMGAYEQYF
TRBJ1-1	TRBD1	TRBV30	-	TGTGCCTGGAGTGTCGAGACAGGGGATTCTCCTTTCTTT	CAWSVETGDSPFF
TRBJ1-3	-	TRBV28	-	TGTGCCACCTCCCGTGGGGGATCAGGAAACACCATATATTTT	CATSRGGSGNTIYF
TRBJ2-5	TRBD2	TRBV11-1	-	TGTGCCACCCAGTCGGGACTACGGGAGACCCAGTACTTC	CATQSGLRETQYF
TRBJ2-7	-	TRBV5-4	-	TGTGCCAGCAGCTTGGCCGGGGGCGGATCCTACGAGCAGTACTTC	CASSLAGGGSYEQYF
TRBJ1-5	-	TRBV6-1	-	TGTGCCAGCAACTCAGGGTTGGATCAGCCCCAGCATTTT	CASNSGLDQPQHF
TRBJ2-5	-	TRBV6-5	-	TGTGCCAGCAGACACGGGTCGCGGCAAGAGACCCAGTACTTC	CASRHGSRQETQYF
TRBJ1-4	-	TRBV7-9	-	TGTGCCAGCAGCTTGGCCAGGGGCGGGTCAAGGGATGGAAAACTGTTTTTT	CASSLARGGSRDGKLFF
TRBJ1-1	-	TRBV5-4	-	TGTGCCAGCAGCTCGGAAGGTACCCTGGCCAAGCCTTTTGGAGCTTTCTTT	CASSSEGTLAKPFGAFF
TRBJ1-5	TRBD1	TRBV6-5	-	TGTGCCAGCAGTTACTCAGGGGGCCCCAATCAGCCCCAGCATTTT	CASSYSGGPNQPQHF
TRBJ2-3	-	TRBV5-4	-	TGTGCCAGCAGTTATCGCACAGATACGCAGTATTTT	CASSYRTDTQYF
TRBJ2-7	TRBD1	TRBV6-6	-	TGTGCCAGCAGTTCCCGGGACAGGGGGCACATCGAGCAGTACTTC	CASSSRDRGHIEQYF
TRBJ1-4	-	TRBV25-1	once	TGTGCCAGTACGGAGTGGGGAGTAAATGAAAAACTGTTTTTT	CASTEWGVNEKLFF
TRBJ2-1	TRBD1	TRBV6-5	-	TGTGCCATCGGAGGGGACAGGGTCTACAATGAGCAGTTCTTC	CAIGGDRVYNEQFF